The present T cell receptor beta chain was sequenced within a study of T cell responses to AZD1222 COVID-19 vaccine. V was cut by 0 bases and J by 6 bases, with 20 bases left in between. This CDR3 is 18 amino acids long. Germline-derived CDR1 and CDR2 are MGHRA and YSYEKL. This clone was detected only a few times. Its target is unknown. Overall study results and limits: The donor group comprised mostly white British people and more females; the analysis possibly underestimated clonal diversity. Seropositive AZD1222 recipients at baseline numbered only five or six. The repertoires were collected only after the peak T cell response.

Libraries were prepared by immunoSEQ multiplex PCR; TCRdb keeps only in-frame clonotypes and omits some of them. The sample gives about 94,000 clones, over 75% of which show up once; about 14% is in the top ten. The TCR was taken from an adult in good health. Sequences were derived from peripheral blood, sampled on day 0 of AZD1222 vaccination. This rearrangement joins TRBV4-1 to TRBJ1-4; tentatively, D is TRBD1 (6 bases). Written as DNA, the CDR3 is TGCGCCAGCAGCCAAGATTGGAAGGGGAACGGGGGCTATGAAAAACTGTTTTTT. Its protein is CASSQDWKGNGGYEKLFF.